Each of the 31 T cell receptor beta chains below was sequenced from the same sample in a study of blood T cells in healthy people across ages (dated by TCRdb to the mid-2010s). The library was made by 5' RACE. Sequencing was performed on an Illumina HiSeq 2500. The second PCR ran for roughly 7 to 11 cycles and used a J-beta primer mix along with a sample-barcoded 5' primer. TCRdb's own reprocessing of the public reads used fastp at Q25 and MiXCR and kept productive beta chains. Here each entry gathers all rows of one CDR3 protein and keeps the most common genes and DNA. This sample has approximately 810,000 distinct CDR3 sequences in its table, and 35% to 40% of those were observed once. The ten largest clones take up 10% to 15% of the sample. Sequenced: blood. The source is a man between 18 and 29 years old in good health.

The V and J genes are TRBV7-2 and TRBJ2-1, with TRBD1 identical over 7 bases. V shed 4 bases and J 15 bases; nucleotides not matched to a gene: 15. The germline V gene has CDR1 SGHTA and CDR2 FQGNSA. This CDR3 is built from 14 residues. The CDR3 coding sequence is TGTGCCAGCAGCTCCGACCCCGTTTCAGGGGGTTTGTTCTTC. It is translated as CASSSDPVSGGLFF.

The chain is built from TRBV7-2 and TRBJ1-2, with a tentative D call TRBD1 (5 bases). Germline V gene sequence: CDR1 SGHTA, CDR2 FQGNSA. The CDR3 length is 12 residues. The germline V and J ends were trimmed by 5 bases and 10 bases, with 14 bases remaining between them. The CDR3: CASSPPGTAYTF. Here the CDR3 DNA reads TGTGCCAGCAGCCCGCCAGGGACTGCCTACACCTTC. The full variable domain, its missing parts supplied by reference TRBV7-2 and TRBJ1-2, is GAGVSQSPSNKVTEKGKDVELRCDPISGHTALYWYRQSLGQGLEFLIYFQGNSAPDKSGLPSDRFSAERTGGSVSTLTIQRTQQEDSAVYLCASSPPGTAYTFGSGTRLTVV.

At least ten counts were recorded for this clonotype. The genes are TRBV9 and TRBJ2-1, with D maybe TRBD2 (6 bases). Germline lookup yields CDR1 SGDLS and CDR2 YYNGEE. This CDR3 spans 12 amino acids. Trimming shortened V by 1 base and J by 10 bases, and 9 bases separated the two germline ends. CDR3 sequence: CASSVFRGEQFF. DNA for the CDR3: TGTGCCAGCAGCGTATTCCGGGGGGAGCAGTTCTTC.

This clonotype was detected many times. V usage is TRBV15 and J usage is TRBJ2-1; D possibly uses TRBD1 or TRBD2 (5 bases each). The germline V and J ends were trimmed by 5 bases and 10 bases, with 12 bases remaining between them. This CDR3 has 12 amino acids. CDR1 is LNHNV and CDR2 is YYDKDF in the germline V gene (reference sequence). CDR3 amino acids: CATSRTRGEQFF. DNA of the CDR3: TGTGCCACCAGCCGCACTAGGGGCGAGCAGTTCTTC.

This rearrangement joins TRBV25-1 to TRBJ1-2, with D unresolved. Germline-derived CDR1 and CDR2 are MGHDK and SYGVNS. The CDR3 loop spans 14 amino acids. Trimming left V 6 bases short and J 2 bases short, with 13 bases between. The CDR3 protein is CASRGGRINYGYTF. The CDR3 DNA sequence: TGTGCCAGCAGGGGAGGACGCATAAACTATGGCTACACCTTC.

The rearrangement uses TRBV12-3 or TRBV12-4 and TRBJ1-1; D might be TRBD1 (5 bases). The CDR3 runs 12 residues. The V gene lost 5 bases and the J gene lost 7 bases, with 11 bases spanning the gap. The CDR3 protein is CASSPGAGEAFF. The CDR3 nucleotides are TGTGCCAGCAGTCCCGGGGCAGGTGAAGCTTTCTTT.

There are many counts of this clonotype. CDR3 sequence reads: CASTRAGNSYEQYF. The CDR3 nucleotides are TGTGCCAGCACTCGAGCGGGGAACTCCTACGAGCAGTACTTC. V usage is TRBV6-2 or TRBV6-3 and J usage is TRBJ2-7; 7 bases are shared with TRBD2. Germline lookup yields CDR1 MNHEY and CDR2 SVGEGT. CDR3 length equals 14 residues. Unmatched junction bases numbered 6, after V lost 7 bases and J lost 0 bases.

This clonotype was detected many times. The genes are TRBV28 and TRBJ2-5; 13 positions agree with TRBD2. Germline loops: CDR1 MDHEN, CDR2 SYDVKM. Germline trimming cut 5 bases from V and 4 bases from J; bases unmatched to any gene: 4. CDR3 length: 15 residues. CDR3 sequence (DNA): TGTGCCAGCAGTCAGGGACTAGCGGGGACAGAGACCCAGTACTTC. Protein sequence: CASSQGLAGTETQYF.

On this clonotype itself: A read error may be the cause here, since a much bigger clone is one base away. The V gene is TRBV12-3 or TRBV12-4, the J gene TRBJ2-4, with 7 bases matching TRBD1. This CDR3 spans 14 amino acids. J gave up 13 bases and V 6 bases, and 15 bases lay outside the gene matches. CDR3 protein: CASRLLDRYNEQYF. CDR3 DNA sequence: TGTGCCAGCAGACTCCTGGACAGGTACAATGAGCAGTACTTC.

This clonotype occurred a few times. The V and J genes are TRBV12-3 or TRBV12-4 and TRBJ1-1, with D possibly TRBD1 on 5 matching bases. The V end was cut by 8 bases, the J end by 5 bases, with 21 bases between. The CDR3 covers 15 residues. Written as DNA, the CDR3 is TGTGCCAGCGAAATAGGGGCCTCAAGAGGGACTGAAGCTTTCTTT. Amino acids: CASEIGASRGTEAFF.

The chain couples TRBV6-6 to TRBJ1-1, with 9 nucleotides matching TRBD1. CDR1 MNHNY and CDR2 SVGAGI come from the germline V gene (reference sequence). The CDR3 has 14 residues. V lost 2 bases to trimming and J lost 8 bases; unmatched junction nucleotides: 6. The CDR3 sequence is CASSYPGQGGEAFF. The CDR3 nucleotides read TGTGCCAGCAGTTACCCGGGACAGGGTGGAGAAGCTTTCTTT.

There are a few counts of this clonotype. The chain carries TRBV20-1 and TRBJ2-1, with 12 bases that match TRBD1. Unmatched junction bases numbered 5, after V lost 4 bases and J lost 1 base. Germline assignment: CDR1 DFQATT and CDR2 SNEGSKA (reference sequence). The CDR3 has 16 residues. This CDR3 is CSANPGQGASYNEQFF. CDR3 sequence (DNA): TGCAGTGCTAATCCGGGACAGGGGGCATCCTACAATGAGCAGTTCTTC.

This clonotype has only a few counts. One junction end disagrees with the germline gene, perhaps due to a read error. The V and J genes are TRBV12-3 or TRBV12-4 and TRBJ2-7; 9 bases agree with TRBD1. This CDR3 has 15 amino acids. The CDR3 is CASGLGQGSPYEQYF. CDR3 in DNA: TGTGCCAGCGGTTTGGGACAGGGATCCCCCTACGAGCAGTACTTC.

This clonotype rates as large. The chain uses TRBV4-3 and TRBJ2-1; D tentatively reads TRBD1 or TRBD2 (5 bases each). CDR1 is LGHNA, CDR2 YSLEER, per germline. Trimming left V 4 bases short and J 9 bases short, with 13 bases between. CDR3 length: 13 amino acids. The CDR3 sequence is CASSPRTGREQFF. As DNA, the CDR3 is TGCGCCAGCAGCCCCCGAACGGGACGTGAGCAGTTCTTC.

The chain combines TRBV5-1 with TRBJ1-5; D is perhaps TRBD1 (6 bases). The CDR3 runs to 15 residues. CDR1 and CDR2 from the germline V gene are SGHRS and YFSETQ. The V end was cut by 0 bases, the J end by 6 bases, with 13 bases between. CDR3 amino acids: CASSLEGGKGQPQHF. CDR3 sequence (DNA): TGCGCCAGCAGCTTGGAAGGGGGGAAAGGTCAGCCCCAGCATTTT.

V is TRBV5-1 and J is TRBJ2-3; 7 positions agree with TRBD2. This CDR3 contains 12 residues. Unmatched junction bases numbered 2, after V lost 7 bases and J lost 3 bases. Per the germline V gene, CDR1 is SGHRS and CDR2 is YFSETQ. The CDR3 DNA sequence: TGCGCCAGCGGGGGGGTAACAGATACGCAGTATTTT. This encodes CASGGVTDTQYF.

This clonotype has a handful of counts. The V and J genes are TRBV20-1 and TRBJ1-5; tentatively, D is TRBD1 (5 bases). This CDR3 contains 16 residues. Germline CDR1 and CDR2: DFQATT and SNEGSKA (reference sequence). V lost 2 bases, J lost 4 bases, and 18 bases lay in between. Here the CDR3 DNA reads TGCAGTGCTAGATGGCCGGGACGGGCTTGGAATCAGCCCCAGCATTTT. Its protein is CSARWPGRAWNQPQHF.

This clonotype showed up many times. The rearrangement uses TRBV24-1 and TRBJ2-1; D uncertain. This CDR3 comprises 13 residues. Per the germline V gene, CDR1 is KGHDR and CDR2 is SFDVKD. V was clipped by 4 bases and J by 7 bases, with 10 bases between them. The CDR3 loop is CATSDVHSNEQFF. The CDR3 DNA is TGTGCCACCAGTGACGTGCATAGTAATGAGCAGTTCTTC.

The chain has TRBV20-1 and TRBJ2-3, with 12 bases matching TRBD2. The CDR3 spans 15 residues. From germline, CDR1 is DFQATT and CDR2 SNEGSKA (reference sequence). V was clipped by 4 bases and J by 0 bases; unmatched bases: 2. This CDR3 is CSATSGGASTDTQYF. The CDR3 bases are TGCAGTGCTACTAGCGGGGGGGCGAGCACAGATACGCAGTATTTT.

This CDR3 is CASRAQGNTGELFF. The CDR3 coding sequence is TGTGCCAGCAGAGCACAGGGTAACACCGGGGAGCTGTTTTTT. V usage is TRBV28 and J usage is TRBJ2-2; TRBD1 might be the D (6 bases). The CDR3 is 14 amino acids. V lost 6 bases to trimming and J lost 2 bases, with 10 bases between them. Germline V gene lookup returns CDR1 MDHEN and CDR2 SYDVKM.

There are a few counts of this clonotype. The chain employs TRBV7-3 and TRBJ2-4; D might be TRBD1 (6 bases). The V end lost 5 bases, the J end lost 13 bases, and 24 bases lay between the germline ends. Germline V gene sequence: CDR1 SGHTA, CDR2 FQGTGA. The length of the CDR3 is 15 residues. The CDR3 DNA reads TGTGCCAGCAGCCTAGCTACAGGGTACAACAATGAGCAGTACTTC. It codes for CASSLATGYNNEQYF.

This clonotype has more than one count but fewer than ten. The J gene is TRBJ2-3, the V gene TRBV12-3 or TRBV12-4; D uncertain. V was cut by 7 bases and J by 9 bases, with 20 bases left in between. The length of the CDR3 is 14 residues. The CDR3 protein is CASTLTPPGWTQYF. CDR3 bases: TGTGCCAGCACCCTCACCCCGCCTGGCTGGACGCAGTATTTT.

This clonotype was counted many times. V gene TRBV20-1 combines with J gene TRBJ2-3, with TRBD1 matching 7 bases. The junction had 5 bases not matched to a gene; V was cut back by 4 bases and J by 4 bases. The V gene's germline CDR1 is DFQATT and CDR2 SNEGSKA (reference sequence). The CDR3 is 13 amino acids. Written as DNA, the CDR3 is TGCAGTGCTATCGGACAGGCGTCAGATACGCAGTATTTT. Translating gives CSAIGQASDTQYF.

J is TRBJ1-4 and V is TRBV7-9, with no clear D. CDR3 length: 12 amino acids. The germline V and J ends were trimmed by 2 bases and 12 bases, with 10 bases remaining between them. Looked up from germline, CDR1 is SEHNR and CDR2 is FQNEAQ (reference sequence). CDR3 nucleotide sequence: TGTGCCAGCAGCTTATCCAATCAGCAACTGTTTTTT. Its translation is CASSLSNQQLFF.

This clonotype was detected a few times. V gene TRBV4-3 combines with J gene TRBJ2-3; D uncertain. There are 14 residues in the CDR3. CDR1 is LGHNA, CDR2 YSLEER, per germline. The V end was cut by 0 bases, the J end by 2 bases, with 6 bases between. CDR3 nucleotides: TGCGCCAGCAGCCAAGATCTCTTCACAGATACGCAGTATTTT. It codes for CASSQDLFTDTQYF.

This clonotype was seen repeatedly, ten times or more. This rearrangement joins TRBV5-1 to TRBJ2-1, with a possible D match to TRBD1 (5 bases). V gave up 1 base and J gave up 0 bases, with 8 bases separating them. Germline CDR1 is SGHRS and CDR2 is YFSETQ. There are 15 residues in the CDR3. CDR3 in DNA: TGCGCCAGCAGCTTGCCGACAGACTCCTACAATGAGCAGTTCTTC. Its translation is CASSLPTDSYNEQFF.

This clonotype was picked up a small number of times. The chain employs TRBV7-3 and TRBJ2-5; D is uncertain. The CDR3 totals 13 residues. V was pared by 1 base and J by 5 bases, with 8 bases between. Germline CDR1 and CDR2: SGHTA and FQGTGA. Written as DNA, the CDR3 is TGTGCCAGCAGCTTAAACCCCGGGGAGACCCAGTACTTC. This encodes CASSLNPGETQYF.

The CDR3 sequence: CASSYILTGAWDTEAFF. CDR3 sequence (DNA): TGTGCCAGCAGTTACATCCTCACAGGGGCCTGGGACACTGAAGCTTTCTTT. The chain couples TRBV6-2 or TRBV6-3 to TRBJ1-1; 7 positions match TRBD1. Unmatched junction bases numbered 12, after V lost 2 bases and J lost 3 bases. This CDR3 is built from 17 residues. CDR1 MNHEY and CDR2 SVGEGT come from the germline V gene.

The CDR3 sequence is CASSGALDTNYGYTF. CDR3 DNA sequence: TGTGCCAGCAGCGGCGCCCTTGATACTAACTATGGCTACACCTTC. The chain employs TRBV5-6 and TRBJ1-2, with no clear D. CDR3 length equals 15 residues. Trimming removed 4 bases at V and 0 bases at J, with 13 bases between. Germline V gene sequence: CDR1 SGHDT, CDR2 YYEEEE.

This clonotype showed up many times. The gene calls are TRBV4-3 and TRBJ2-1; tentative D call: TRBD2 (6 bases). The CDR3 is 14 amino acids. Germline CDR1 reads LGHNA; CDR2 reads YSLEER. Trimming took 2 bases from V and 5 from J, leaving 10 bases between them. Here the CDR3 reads CASSQKWTNNEQFF. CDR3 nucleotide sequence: TGCGCCAGCAGCCAAAAGTGGACTAACAATGAGCAGTTCTTC.

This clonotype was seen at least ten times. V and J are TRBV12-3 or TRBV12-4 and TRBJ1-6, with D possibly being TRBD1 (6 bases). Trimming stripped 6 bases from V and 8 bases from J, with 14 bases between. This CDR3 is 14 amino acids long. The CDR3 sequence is CASRKTGTDSPLHF. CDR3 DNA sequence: TGTGCCAGCAGAAAGACAGGAACCGATTCACCCCTCCACTTT.